This record concerns one TCR beta chain sequence. Its recognized antigen is unknown. Nothing much larger sits one base from this clone, and base qualities are not available. Inclusive of the bounding cysteine and phenylalanine, the CDR3 is 12 residues long. The entry retains the CDR3 DNA only, 36 bases that are in frame from base 1. CDR1 SGHTA and CDR2 FQGNSA are derived from the germline V gene. V is pared back by 1 base and J by 6 bases, with 6 bases lying between the germline termini. These data come from a study of a mutant IDH1 vaccine in newly diagnosed glioma (dated by TCRdb to the early 2020s). Study-wide context: Patients received eight vaccinations in weeks 1, 3, 5, 7, 11, 15, 19 and 23, corresponding to visits V03 through V10. Vaccination was initiated 4-6 weeks after radiotherapy alone, or concurrently with temozolomide cycles in the chemotherapy-containing groups. Of the 25 to 40 patients who were treated, around 60% were male and about 40% were female, and the mean age was about 37 years. Before enrollment, patients had received standard therapy of radiotherapy alone, temozolomide alone, or radiochemotherapy with temozolomide; most received the combination. Six visits were used for peripheral blood collection: V03 (baseline), V05, V07, V10, V12 and V13. For exploratory analyses, longitudinal TCRB deep sequencing was carried out in about two dozen treated patients wherever samples were available. Study-level results and caveats: Immune responses induced by the vaccine were seen in over 80% of patients across multiple MHC alleles. PBMC samples for TCRB deep sequencing were selected based on availability. The authors noted that analyses of patient blood samples could not be reproduced because of sample limitations. Changes in the top peripheral T cell clonotypes picked up by TCRB sequencing did not appear to be linked to pseudoprogression.

The library was built by means of the immunoSEQ multiplex PCR assay. Rearranged TCR beta chain sequences were amplified using the hsTCRB Kit according to the manufacturer's protocol. Sequencing of TCRB libraries was carried out on an Illumina MiSeq. The study's own analysis went as follows. Demultiplexing, trimming and gene mapping were performed with the kit vendor's proprietary platform. In its TCRdb copy, this immuneACCESS table keeps in-frame sequences only and misses some clones. Where compared with another copy, unresolved V genes explain less than half of these, and the others have no known cause. V and J calls and clone size are as listed in that table; D and trimming were resolved from the DNA. In all, the sample holds about 32,000 clones, and roughly 78% of those were seen once. The ten largest clones add up to approximately 25% of the sample. The time point label for this specimen denotes: week 11, during vaccination. Every vaccine dose consisted of 300 ug of a 20-mer mutant IDH1 peptide in Montanide, administered subcutaneously together with topical imiquimod. Newly diagnosed WHO grade 3 or 4 IDH1-mutant astrocytomas showing loss of nuclear ATRX were present in the donors. The samples were drawn from NOA16, a multicentre, single-arm, open-label phase I trial in Germany that tested a mutant IDH1 peptide vaccine in humans for the first time. Genomic DNA for TCRB sequencing was extracted from EDTA blood using the DNeasy Blood and Tissue Kit.

Here the chain combines TRBV7-2 and TRBJ1-1; too little of a D gene remains to name it. Sequences were derived from PBMCs, sampled from a glioma patient whose treatment included an IDH1 peptide vaccine. The origin of this receptor is a young man with glioma. At the DNA level, the sequence is TGTGCCAGCAGCTTAGTACAGTCTGAAGCTTTCTTT. It translates to CASSLVQSEAFF.